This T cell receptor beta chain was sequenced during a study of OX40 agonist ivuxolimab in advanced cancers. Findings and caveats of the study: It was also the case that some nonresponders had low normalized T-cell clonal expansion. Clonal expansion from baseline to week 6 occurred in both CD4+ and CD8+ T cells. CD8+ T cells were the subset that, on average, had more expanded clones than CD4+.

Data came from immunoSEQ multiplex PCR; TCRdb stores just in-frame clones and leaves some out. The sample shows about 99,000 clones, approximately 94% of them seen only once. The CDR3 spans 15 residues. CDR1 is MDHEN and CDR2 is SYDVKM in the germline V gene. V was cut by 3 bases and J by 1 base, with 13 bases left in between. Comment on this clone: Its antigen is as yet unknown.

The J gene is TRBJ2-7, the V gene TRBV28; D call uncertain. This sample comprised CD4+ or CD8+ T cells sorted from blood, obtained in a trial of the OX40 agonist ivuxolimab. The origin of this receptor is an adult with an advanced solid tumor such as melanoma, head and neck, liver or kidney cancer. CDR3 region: CASSFRSGRSYEQYF. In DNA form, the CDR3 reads TGTGCCAGCAGTTTTAGGTCGGGCAGGTCCTACGAGCAGTACTTC.